The rows below give T cell receptor beta chains drawn from one sample of a study of cytomegalovirus exposure and HLA in healthy donors. Method: immunoSEQ multiplex PCR; TCRdb's copy keeps in-frame clones and lacks some. The sample lists 180,000 or so clones, approximately 86% occurring once. Source material: PBMCs. All receptors derive from a male donor in good health and CMV-seronegative. The CDR3 runs from the conserved cysteine through the conserved F or W. A D gene is named only where the DNA matches it firmly. Rows give clone size only sometimes, using once, few, many, or a class for an expanded clone.

j_gene: TRBJ2-4; v_gene: TRBV19; d_gene: TRBD1; abundance: NA; CDR3nt: TGTGCCAGTAGTATCAAACCGGGACAGGGACGTCCAGCCAAAAACATTCAGTACTTC; CDR3aa: CASSIKPGQGRPAKNIQYF
j_gene: TRBJ2-5; v_gene: TRBV7-6; d_gene: TRBD2; abundance: NA; CDR3nt: TGTGCCAGCAGCCGACCGACTTACCCTAGCGGGAGGGCCTGGGAGACCCAGTACTTC; CDR3aa: CASSRPTYPSGRAWETQYF
j_gene: TRBJ2-1; v_gene: TRBV2; d_gene: TRBD1; abundance: NA; CDR3nt: TGTGCCAGCAGACAGGGGAGTGAGCAGTTCTTC; CDR3aa: CASRQGSEQFF
j_gene: TRBJ2-1; v_gene: TRBV9; d_gene: TRBD2; abundance: NA; CDR3nt: TGTGCCAGCAGCGTACCCCCGGGCGGGGGTTACAATGAGCAGTTCTTC; CDR3aa: CASSVPPGGGYNEQFF
j_gene: TRBJ1-6; v_gene: TRBV6-5; d_gene: NA; abundance: NA; CDR3nt: TGTGCCAGCAGTTACTCTGACAGCCAAAATTCACCCCTCCACTTT; CDR3aa: CASSYSDSQNSPLHF
j_gene: TRBJ2-2; v_gene: TRBV6-6; d_gene: TRBD1; abundance: once; CDR3nt: TGTGCCAGCAGTTACAGGACAGGTCGAAACACCGGGGAGCTGTTTTTT; CDR3aa: CASSYRTGRNTGELFF
j_gene: TRBJ2-1; v_gene: TRBV10-3; d_gene: NA; abundance: NA; CDR3nt: TGTGCCATCAGTGAACTTCACGAGCAGTTCTTC; CDR3aa: CAISELHEQFF
j_gene: TRBJ2-3; v_gene: TRBV29-1; d_gene: NA; abundance: NA; CDR3nt: TGCAGCGTCCCCCTCTCTCGAGATACGCAGTATTTT; CDR3aa: CSVPLSRDTQYF
j_gene: TRBJ2-3; v_gene: TRBV5-4; d_gene: NA; abundance: few; CDR3nt: TGTGCCAGCAGCCTTTCATATAGAGATACGCAGTATTTT; CDR3aa: CASSLSYRDTQYF
j_gene: TRBJ1-2; v_gene: TRBV7-9; d_gene: TRBD1; abundance: NA; CDR3nt: TGTGCCACTGGGAAAACAAGGGACAGGGGGCCGACGGATGGCTACACCTTC; CDR3aa: CATGKTRDRGPTDGYTF
j_gene: TRBJ1-1; v_gene: TRBV4-1; d_gene: NA; abundance: NA; CDR3nt: TGCGCCAGCAGCCAAGGGAGGGCCGGCACTGAAGCTTTCTTT; CDR3aa: CASSQGRAGTEAFF
j_gene: TRBJ2-3; v_gene: TRBV18; d_gene: TRBD2; abundance: NA; CDR3nt: TGTGCCAGCTCAAACAAGCGGGGGGGCACAGATACGCAGTATTTT; CDR3aa: CASSNKRGGTDTQYF
j_gene: TRBJ2-3; v_gene: TRBV7-3; d_gene: TRBD1; abundance: NA; CDR3nt: TGTGCCAGCAGCGAGTCCGGAACAGGGGGAGGTACGCAGTATTTT; CDR3aa: CASSESGTGGGTQYF
j_gene: TRBJ2-7; v_gene: TRBV7-9; d_gene: TRBD1; abundance: NA; CDR3nt: TGTGCCAGCAGCTCCCGCGGACAGGGAATCTACGAGCAGTACTTC; CDR3aa: CASSSRGQGIYEQYF
j_gene: TRBJ2-2; v_gene: TRBV2; d_gene: NA; abundance: NA; CDR3nt: TGTGCCAGCAGGAGACCGGGGACCGGGGAGCTGTTTTTT; CDR3aa: CASRRPGTGELFF
j_gene: TRBJ2-7; v_gene: TRBV27; d_gene: TRBD2; abundance: NA; CDR3nt: TGTGCCAGCCGCGGGGGTTTACAATCCTACGAGCAGTACTTC; CDR3aa: CASRGGLQSYEQYF
j_gene: TRBJ1-1; v_gene: TRBV11-3; d_gene: TRBD1; abundance: NA; CDR3nt: TGTGCCAGCAGCTTCGGACAGGGGAGTGAAGCTTTCTTT; CDR3aa: CASSFGQGSEAFF
j_gene: TRBJ2-6; v_gene: TRBV10-2; d_gene: NA; abundance: once; CDR3nt: TGCGCCACCGATGAACAGGGTGCCTCTCTGGGGGCCAACGTCCTGACTTTC; CDR3aa: CATDEQGASLGANVLTF
j_gene: TRBJ2-7; v_gene: TRBV7-2; d_gene: NA; abundance: NA; CDR3nt: TGTGCCAGCACCCCACCCAGCTCCTACGAGCAGTACTTC; CDR3aa: CASTPPSSYEQYF
j_gene: TRBJ2-1; v_gene: TRBV6-5; d_gene: NA; abundance: once; CDR3nt: TGTGCCAGCAGTTATGGGCCCGTGGGCGCCTACAATGAGCAGTTCTTC; CDR3aa: CASSYGPVGAYNEQFF
j_gene: TRBJ1-2; v_gene: TRBV6-1; d_gene: NA; abundance: few; CDR3nt: TGTGCCAGCAGTGATGGGCGCGACTATGGCTACACCTTC; CDR3aa: CASSDGRDYGYTF
j_gene: TRBJ1-6; v_gene: TRBV7-3; d_gene: NA; abundance: NA; CDR3nt: TGTGCCAGCAGCCCTGGACAGAATTCACCCCTCCACTTT; CDR3aa: CASSPGQNSPLHF
j_gene: TRBJ2-3; v_gene: TRBV10-3; d_gene: TRBD2; abundance: NA; CDR3nt: TGTGCCATCCAGGCGGGAGGGCCCACAGATACGCAGTATTTT; CDR3aa: CAIQAGGPTDTQYF
j_gene: TRBJ2-5; v_gene: TRBV10-3; d_gene: NA; abundance: NA; CDR3nt: TGTGCCATCAGTGAGTGGCAGGAGGTACCCCAGTACTTC; CDR3aa: CAISEWQEVPQYF
j_gene: TRBJ1-1; v_gene: TRBV19; d_gene: NA; abundance: NA; CDR3nt: TGTGCCAGCCAGGGGATGGGGACTGAAGCTTTCTTT; CDR3aa: CASQGMGTEAFF
j_gene: TRBJ2-1; v_gene: TRBV7-2; d_gene: TRBD2; abundance: NA; CDR3nt: TGTGCCAGCACCCACTGGGTGCGGGAGGGTTACAATGAGCAGTTCTTC; CDR3aa: CASTHWVREGYNEQFF
j_gene: TRBJ2-7; v_gene: TRBV27; d_gene: NA; abundance: NA; CDR3nt: TGTGCCAGCAGTCCACGGCGGGGTTCGAGCGAGCAGTACTTC; CDR3aa: CASSPRRGSSEQYF
j_gene: TRBJ2-7; v_gene: TRBV6-5; d_gene: TRBD2; abundance: NA; CDR3nt: TGTGCCAGCAAAACACTAGCGGGGTACTACGAGCAGTACTTC; CDR3aa: CASKTLAGYYEQYF
j_gene: TRBJ1-2; v_gene: TRBV9; d_gene: TRBD1; abundance: NA; CDR3nt: TGTGCCAGCAGCGTAGGACAGGGGGCTCACTATGGCTACACCTTC; CDR3aa: CASSVGQGAHYGYTF
j_gene: TRBJ2-1; v_gene: TRBV5-1; d_gene: TRBD2; abundance: NA; CDR3nt: TGCGCCACCTCTTTTGGGGCTAGCGGGGCGAATGAGCAGTTCTTC; CDR3aa: CATSFGASGANEQFF